The 12 T cell receptor beta chains presented below share a single source sample, sequenced in a study of blood T cell repertoires in COVID-19. Some clones are missing from TCRdb's copy, which holds only in-frame ones; the method was immunoSEQ multiplex PCR. The data show 95,000 to 100,000 clones, with approximately 92% seen just once and less than 7.5% held by the top ten. The sequenced material came from peripheral blood. Source of these receptors: a man between 45 and 60 years old with active COVID-19.

This sequence joins TRBV30 and TRBJ1-1; TRBD1 might be the D (6 bases). Germline V gene data show CDR1 as GTSNPN and CDR2 as SVGIG (reference sequence). V was shortened by 0 bases and J by 2 bases, with 10 bases between the two germline ends. The CDR3 is 14 residues long. The CDR3: CAWSVPGQNTEAFF. Written as DNA, the CDR3 is TGTGCCTGGAGTGTACCGGGACAAAACACTGAAGCTTTCTTT.

The chain has TRBV9 and TRBJ2-2; D might be TRBD2 (6 bases). The CDR3 is made up of 16 amino acids. Germline CDR1 is SGDLS and CDR2 is YYNGEE. Trimming left V 1 base short and J 7 bases short, with 17 bases between. The CDR3 DNA sequence: TGTGCCAGCAGCGTATTGGTAGGGGAGGTCGGCGGGGAGCTGTTTTTT. It encodes CASSVLVGEVGGELFF.

The J gene is TRBJ2-1, the V gene TRBV5-1; D possibly corresponds to TRBD2 (5 bases). V lost 4 bases and J 9 bases, leaving 11 bases between the germline ends. Germline lookup yields CDR1 SGHRS and CDR2 YFSETQ. This CDR3 spans 12 amino acids. The CDR3 DNA sequence: TGCGCCAGCAGCGTGGACTGGTTTGAGCAGTTCTTC. Translated: CASSVDWFEQFF.

This CDR3 is CASSPTPPGELFF. The CDR3 DNA sequence: TGCGCCAGCAGCCCGACTCCTCCCGGGGAGCTGTTTTTT. This chain connects TRBV5-1 to TRBJ2-2; no definite D call. The CDR3 loop spans 13 amino acids. V lost 4 bases and J lost 6, with 10 bases in between. Germline loops: CDR1 SGHRS, CDR2 YFSETQ.

This clone was seen only once. The chain recombines TRBV28 with TRBJ2-7; maybe TRBD2 (6 bases). The ends were cut back, 1 base at V and 7 bases at J, with 14 bases in the middle. The CDR3 extends over 14 amino acids. The germline V gene has CDR1 MDHEN and CDR2 SYDVKM. CDR3 sequence reads: CASSLFGGPREQYF. The CDR3 region has the DNA TGTGCCAGCAGTTTATTCGGAGGGCCACGGGAGCAGTACTTC.

V and J are TRBV12-5 and TRBJ1-2, with a possible D match to TRBD1 (5 bases). Per the germline V gene, CDR1 is LGHNT and CDR2 is FRNRAP. Deletions cut 1 base from V and 13 bases from J, with 19 bases between. This CDR3 spans 14 amino acids. The CDR3 DNA sequence: TGTGCTAGTGGTTTGGCGACTGGGATGGGGCAGGTCACCTTC. Translated: CASGLATGMGQVTF.

The chain is built from TRBV7-8 and TRBJ2-1; D ambiguous. This CDR3 has 12 residues. V dropped 0 bases and J dropped 8 bases, with 5 bases sitting between them. Germline V gives CDR1 SGHVS, CDR2 FQNEAQ. This CDR3 is CASSLAGHEQFF. The CDR3 DNA reads TGTGCCAGCAGCTTAGCGGGCCATGAGCAGTTCTTC.

The sample holds one count of this clone. At one end the junction does not follow the germline gene, possibly because of a read error. The V and J genes are TRBV3-1 (or the pseudogene TRBV3-2) and TRBJ1-2; 9 nucleotides match TRBD1. CDR3 length equals 14 residues. CDR1 is LGHDT, CDR2 YNNKEL, per germline (reference sequence). CDR3 coding DNA: TGTGCCAGCAGCCAAGATGCGACCGCCCGGGACAGGGACTTC. Translation gives CASSQDATARDRDF.

This chain links TRBV7-9 with TRBJ1-5, with D unresolved. Trimming removed 2 bases at V and 4 bases at J, with 3 bases between. The CDR3 spans 12 residues. The germline gives CDR1 SEHNR, CDR2 FQNEAQ (reference sequence). The CDR3 DNA reads TGTGCCAGCAGCTTACCTAATCAGCCCCAGCATTTT. Encoded protein: CASSLPNQPQHF.

V and J are TRBV10-1 and TRBJ1-1, with 10 positions matching TRBD1. Unmatched junction bases numbered 1, after V lost 2 bases and J lost 4 bases. The V gene's germline CDR1 is WNHNN and CDR2 SYGVQD (reference sequence). This CDR3 contains 14 residues. CDR3 bases: TGCGCCAGCAGTGAGGGACAGGGGGTCACTGAAGCTTTCTTT. Amino acids: CASSEGQGVTEAFF.

This CDR3 reads CASSEISSGRAEQYF. CDR3 coding DNA: TGTGCCAGCAGTGAAATTTCTAGCGGACGGGCCGAGCAGTACTTC. This chain links TRBV6-1 with TRBJ2-7; 7 bases agree with TRBD2. The CDR3 contains 15 residues. CDR1 is MNHNS, CDR2 SASEGT, per germline. V lost 2 bases and J lost 6; bases outside the gene matches: 10.

Only one count was recorded for this clone. This chain joins TRBV2 and TRBJ1-1, with 7 positions matching TRBD1. The J segment lost 2 bases and the V segment lost 2 bases, leaving 14 bases of the junction unmatched. The CDR3 totals 18 residues. The germline gives CDR1 SNHLY, CDR2 FYNNEI. The CDR3 sequence: CASSEYGMGQLLNTEAFF. DNA of the CDR3: TGTGCCAGCAGTGAATATGGAATGGGACAGTTACTTAACACTGAAGCTTTCTTT.